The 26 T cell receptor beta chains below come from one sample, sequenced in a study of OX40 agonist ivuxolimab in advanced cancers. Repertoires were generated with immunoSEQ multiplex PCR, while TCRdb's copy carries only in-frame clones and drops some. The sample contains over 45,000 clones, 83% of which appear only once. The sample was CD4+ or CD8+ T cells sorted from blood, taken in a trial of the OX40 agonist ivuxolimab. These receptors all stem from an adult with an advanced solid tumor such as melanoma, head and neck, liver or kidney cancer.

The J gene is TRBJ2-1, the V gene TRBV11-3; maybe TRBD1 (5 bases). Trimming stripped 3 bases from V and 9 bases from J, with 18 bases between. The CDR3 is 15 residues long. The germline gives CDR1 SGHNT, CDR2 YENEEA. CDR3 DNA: TGTGCCAGCAGCTTCCAGAGTCTGACAGATGGTGAGCAGTTCTTC. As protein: CASSFQSLTDGEQFF.

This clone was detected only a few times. Written as DNA, the CDR3 is TGTGCCAGCAGTTGGGCGGACGGCTCCTACGAGCAGTACTTC. It is translated as CASSWADGSYEQYF. The chain recombines TRBV9 with TRBJ2-7; D ambiguous. The V gene lost 5 bases and the J gene lost 0 bases, with 12 bases spanning the gap. There are 14 residues in the CDR3. Germline-derived CDR1 and CDR2 are SGDLS and YYNGEE.

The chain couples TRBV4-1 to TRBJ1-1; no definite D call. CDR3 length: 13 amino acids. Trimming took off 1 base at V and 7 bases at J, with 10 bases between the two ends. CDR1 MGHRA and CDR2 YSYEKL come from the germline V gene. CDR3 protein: CASSQGSTREAFF. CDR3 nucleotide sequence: TGCGCCAGCAGCCAAGGGTCGACACGTGAAGCTTTCTTT.

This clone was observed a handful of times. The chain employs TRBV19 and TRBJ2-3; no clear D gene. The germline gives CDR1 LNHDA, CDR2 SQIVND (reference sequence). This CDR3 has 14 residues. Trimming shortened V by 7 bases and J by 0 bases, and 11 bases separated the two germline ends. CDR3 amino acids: CASKSSSSTDTQYF. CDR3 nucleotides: TGTGCCAGTAAGTCCAGTTCAAGCACAGATACGCAGTATTTT.

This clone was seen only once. CDR3 bases: TGCGCCAGCAGCACCGGGACAGGGTTGAACACTGAAGCTTTCTTT. Translated, it gives CASSTGTGLNTEAFF. This chain uses TRBV5-1 with TRBJ1-1; 9 bases line up with TRBD1. The ends lost 4 bases at V and 0 bases at J; junction bases unmatched: 4. Per the germline V gene, CDR1 is SGHRS and CDR2 is YFSETQ. The CDR3 length is 15 residues.

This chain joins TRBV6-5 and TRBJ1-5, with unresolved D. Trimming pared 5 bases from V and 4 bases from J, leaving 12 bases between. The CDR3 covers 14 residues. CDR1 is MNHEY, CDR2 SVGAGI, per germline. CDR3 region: CASSIMGGNQPQHF. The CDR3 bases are TGTGCCAGCAGTATAATGGGAGGTAATCAGCCCCAGCATTTT.

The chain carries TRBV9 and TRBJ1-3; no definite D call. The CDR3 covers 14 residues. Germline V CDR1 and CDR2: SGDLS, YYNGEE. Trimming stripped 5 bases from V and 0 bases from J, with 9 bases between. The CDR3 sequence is CASSSPDSGNTIYF. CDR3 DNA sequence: TGTGCCAGCAGTTCCCCAGACTCTGGAAACACCATATATTTT.

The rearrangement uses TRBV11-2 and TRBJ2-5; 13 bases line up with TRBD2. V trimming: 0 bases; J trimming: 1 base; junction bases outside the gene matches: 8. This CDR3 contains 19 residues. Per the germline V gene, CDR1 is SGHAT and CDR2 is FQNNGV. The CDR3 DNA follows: TGTGCCAGCAGCTTAGATATACTAGCGGGGGGGCAGGTCCAAGAGACCCAGTACTTC. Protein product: CASSLDILAGGQVQETQYF.

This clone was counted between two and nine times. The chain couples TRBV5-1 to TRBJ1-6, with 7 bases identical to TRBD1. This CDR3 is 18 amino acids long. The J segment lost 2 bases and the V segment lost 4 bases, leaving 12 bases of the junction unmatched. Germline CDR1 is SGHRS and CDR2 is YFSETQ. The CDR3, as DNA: TGCGCCAGCAGCCCCGGGGACAGATGGTACACCTATAATTCACCCCTCCACTTT. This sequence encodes CASSPGDRWYTYNSPLHF.

The CDR3 region is CASIGVAASTDTQYF. The CDR3 DNA follows: TGTGCCAGCATAGGAGTAGCAGCTAGCACAGATACGCAGTATTTT. This chain joins TRBV2 and TRBJ2-3; D is unresolved. The CDR3 consists of 15 residues. The ends were cut back, 7 bases at V and 0 bases at J, with 14 bases in the middle. CDR1 is SNHLY and CDR2 is FYNNEI in the germline V gene.

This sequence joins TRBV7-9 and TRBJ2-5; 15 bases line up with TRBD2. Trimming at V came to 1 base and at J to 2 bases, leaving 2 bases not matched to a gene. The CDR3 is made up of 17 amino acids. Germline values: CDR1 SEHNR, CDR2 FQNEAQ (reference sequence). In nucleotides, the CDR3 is TGTGCCAGCAGCTTAGGGACTAGCGGGGGGGTTCAAGAGACCCAGTACTTC. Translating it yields CASSLGTSGGVQETQYF.

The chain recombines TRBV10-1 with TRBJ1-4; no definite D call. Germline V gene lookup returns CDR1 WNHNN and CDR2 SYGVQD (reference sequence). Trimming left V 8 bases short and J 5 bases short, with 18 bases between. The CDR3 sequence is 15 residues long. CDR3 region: CASPSSRPPNEKLFF. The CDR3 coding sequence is TGCGCCAGCCCAAGTAGCAGGCCCCCAAATGAAAAACTGTTTTTT.

The CDR3 DNA reads as TGTGCCAGCGCCTTTATGCCGGTGGACAATCAGCCCCAGCATTTT. It translates to CASAFMPVDNQPQHF. The J gene is TRBJ1-5, the V gene TRBV18, with D unclear. V was trimmed by 8 bases and J by 3 bases, leaving 17 bases between them. CDR1 and CDR2 (germline): KGHSH, LQKENI. The CDR3 has 15 residues.

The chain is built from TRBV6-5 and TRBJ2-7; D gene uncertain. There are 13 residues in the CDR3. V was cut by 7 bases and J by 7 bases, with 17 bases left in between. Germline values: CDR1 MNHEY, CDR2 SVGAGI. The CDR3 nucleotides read TGTGCCAGCACTCCCGAGCCTACTGGAGAGCAGTACTTC. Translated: CASTPEPTGEQYF.

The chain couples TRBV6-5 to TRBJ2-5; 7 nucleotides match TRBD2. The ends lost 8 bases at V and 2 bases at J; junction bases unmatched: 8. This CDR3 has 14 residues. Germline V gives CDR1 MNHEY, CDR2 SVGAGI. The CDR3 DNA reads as TGTGCCAGCGTCACTGGGGGAGGGCAAGAGACCCAGTACTTC. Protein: CASVTGGGQETQYF.

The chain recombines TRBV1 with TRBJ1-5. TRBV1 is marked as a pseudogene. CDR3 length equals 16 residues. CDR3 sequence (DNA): TGCACCAGCAGCCTCCCCCCTAGGAGGGTTTATCAGCCCCAGCATTTT. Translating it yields CTSSLPPRRVYQPQHF.

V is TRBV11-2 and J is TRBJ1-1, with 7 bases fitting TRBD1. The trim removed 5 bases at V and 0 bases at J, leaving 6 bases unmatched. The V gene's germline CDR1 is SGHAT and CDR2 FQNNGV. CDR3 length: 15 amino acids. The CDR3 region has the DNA TGTGCCAGCAGCAGAGGACAGGCGCTGAACACTGAAGCTTTCTTT. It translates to CASSRGQALNTEAFF.

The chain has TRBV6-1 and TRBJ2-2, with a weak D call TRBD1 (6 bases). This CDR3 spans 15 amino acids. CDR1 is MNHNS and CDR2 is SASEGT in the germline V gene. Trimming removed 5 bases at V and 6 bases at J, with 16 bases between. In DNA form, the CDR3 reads TGTGCCAGCAGTTCGCGTGGGGGCGTAGCCGGGGAGCTGTTTTTT. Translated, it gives CASSSRGGVAGELFF.

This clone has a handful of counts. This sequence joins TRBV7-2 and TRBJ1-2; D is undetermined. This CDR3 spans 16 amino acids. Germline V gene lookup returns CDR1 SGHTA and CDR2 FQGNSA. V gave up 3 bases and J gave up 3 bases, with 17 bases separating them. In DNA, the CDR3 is TGTGCCAGCAGCTTTTTTGGGTCCCTCAGCTACTATGGCTACACCTTC. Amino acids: CASSFFGSLSYYGYTF.

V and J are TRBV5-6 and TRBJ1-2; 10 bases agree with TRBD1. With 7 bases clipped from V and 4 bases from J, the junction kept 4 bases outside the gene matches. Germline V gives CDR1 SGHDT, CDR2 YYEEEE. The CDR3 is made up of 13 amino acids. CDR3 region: CASGTGEVYGYTF. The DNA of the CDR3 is TGTGCCAGCGGGACAGGGGAGGTCTATGGCTACACCTTC.

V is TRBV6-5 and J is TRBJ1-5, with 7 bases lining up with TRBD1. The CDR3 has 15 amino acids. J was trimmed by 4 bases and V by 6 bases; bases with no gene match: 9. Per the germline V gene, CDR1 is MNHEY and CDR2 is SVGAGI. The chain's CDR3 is CASSSRQGQNQPQHF. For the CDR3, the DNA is TGTGCCAGCAGCTCCCGACAGGGCCAGAATCAGCCCCAGCATTTT.

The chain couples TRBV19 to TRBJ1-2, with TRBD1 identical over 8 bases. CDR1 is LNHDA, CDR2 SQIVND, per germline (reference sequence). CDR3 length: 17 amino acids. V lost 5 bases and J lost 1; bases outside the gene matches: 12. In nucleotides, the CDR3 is TGTGCCAGTAGTCCCGAACGTGGCAGGGGGCTTAACTATGGCTACACCTTC. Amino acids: CASSPERGRGLNYGYTF. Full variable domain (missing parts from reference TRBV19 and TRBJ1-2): DGGITQSPKYLFRKEGQNVTLSCEQNLNHDAMYWYRQDPGQGLRLIYYSQIVNDFQKGDIAEGYSVSREKKESFPLTVTSAQKNPTAFYLCASSPERGRGLNYGYTFGSGTRLTVV.

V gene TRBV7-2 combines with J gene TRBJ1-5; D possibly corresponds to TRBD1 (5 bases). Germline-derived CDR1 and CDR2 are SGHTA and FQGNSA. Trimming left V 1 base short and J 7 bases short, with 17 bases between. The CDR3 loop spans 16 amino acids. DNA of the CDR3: TGTGCCAGCAGCTTAGGCCAGGGAAGAGTTGGGCAGCCCCAGCATTTT. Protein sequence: CASSLGQGRVGQPQHF.

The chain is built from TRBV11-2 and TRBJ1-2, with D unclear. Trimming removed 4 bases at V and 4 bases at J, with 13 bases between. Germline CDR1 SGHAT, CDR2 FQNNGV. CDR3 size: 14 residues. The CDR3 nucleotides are TGTGCCAGCAGCTCAGAGCGGATCTCCTATGGCTACACCTTC. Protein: CASSSERISYGYTF.

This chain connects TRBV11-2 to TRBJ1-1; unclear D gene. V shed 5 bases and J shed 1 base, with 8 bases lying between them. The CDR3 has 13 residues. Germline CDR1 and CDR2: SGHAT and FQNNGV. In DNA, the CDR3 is TGTGCCAGCAGCGAACGGCGGAACACTGAAGCTTTCTTT. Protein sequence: CASSERRNTEAFF. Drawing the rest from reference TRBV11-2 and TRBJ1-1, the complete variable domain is EAGVAQSPRYKIIEKRQSVAFWCNPISGHATLYWYQQILGQGPKLLIQFQNNGVVDDSQLPKDRFSAERLKGVDSTLKIQPAKLEDSAVYLCASSERRNTEAFFGQGTRLTVV.

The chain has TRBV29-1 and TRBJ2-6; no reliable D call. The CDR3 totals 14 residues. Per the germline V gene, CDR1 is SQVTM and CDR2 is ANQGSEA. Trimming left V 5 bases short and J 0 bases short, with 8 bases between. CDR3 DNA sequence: TGCAGCGTTCCAAGTATCTCTGGGGCCAACGTCCTGACTTTC. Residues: CSVPSISGANVLTF.